The rows below give T cell receptor beta chains drawn from one sample of a study of early T cells in non-severe SARS-CoV-2 infection. Each CDR3 protein gets one entry after TCRdb re-called the 5' RACE reads with MiXCR. Here the sample spans around 68,000 distinct CDR3 sequences, 5.5% to 7% being singletons. The starting material was whole blood, obtained at baseline. These receptors were collected from an adult who was a healthcare worker with PCR-confirmed SARS-CoV-2 infection or an uninfected control (not recorded which). Each CDR3 is given with its conserved first and last residue. The D gene is left open where the match is weak. For some rows the clone size is stated as once, few or many, or as a class when expanded; others skip it.

clone_size j_call v_call d_call cdr3_aa cdr3_nt
few TRBJ2-3 TRBV10-3 - CAISSVENTQYF TGTGCCATCAGCTCGGTGGAAAATACGCAGTATTTT
many TRBJ1-4 TRBV7-9 TRBD1 CASSLLTQGARNEKLFF TGTGCCAGCAGCTTACTAACACAGGGGGCGCGTAATGAAAAACTGTTTTTT
- TRBJ1-2 TRBV7-9 - CASSSSGVNYGYTF TGTGCCAGCAGCTCGAGTGGGGTCAACTATGGCTACACCTTC
few TRBJ2-5 TRBV29-1 TRBD1 CSTGTEKETQYF TGCAGCACGGGGACAGAGAAAGAGACCCAGTACTTC
many TRBJ1-5 TRBV6-6 - CASSYGGDNQPQHF TGTGCCAGCAGTTACGGGGGTGACAATCAGCCCCAGCATTTT
- TRBJ1-1 TRBV6-5 - CASSYSNTMNTEVFF TGTGCCAGCAGTTACTCGAATACCATGAACACTGAAGTTTTCTTT
many TRBJ2-1 TRBV20-1 - CSARRSDNEQFF TGCAGTGCTCGAAGATCGGACAATGAGCAGTTCTTC
many TRBJ1-2 TRBV6-2/TRBV6-3 - CASSYSPGPIYGYTF TGTGCCAGCAGTTACTCGCCGGGACCCATTTATGGCTACACCTTC
- TRBJ2-6 TRBV6-6 - CASSSYGPSSVLTF TGTGCCAGCAGTTCGTATGGGCCCAGTTCCGTCCTGACTTTC
many TRBJ2-1 TRBV9 - CASSVSDYFYNEQFF TGTGCCAGCAGCGTGTCGGACTACTTCTACAATGAGCAGTTCTTC
many TRBJ2-7 TRBV6-5 - CASGGSYEQYF TGTGCCAGCGGTGGCTCCTACGAGCAGTACTTC
few TRBJ2-3 TRBV12-3/TRBV12-4 - CASSPLQTSFGDTQYF TGTGCCAGCAGTCCCCTTCAGACTAGTTTTGGAGATACGCAGTATTTT
many TRBJ2-7 TRBV7-6 - CASSLAPEDNEQYF TGTGCCAGCAGCTTAGCCCCCGAGGACAACGAGCAGTACTTC
many TRBJ2-7 TRBV5-7 - CASSLVYEQYF TGTGCCAGCAGCTTGGTCTACGAGCAGTACTTC
- TRBJ2-3 TRBV9 - CASSAGVAGLDTQYF TGTGCCAGCAGCGCGGGAGTCGCGGGTCTGGATACGCAGTATTTT
- TRBJ2-5 TRBV18 - CASSPPAGAQETQYF TGTGCCAGCTCACCACCGGCGGGGGCCCAAGAGACCCAGTACTTC
- TRBJ2-5 TRBV12-3/TRBV12-4 TRBD1 CASSHGTGGVRETQYF TGTGCCAGCAGTCACGGGACAGGGGGCGTTCGAGAGACCCAGTACTTC
many TRBJ2-7 TRBV5-1 TRBD1 CASSLEAGGSSYEQYF TGCGCCAGCAGCTTGGAGGCAGGGGGTTCGTCCTACGAGCAGTACTTC
many TRBJ2-7 TRBV27 - CASSPFPTYEQYF TGTGCCAGCAGTCCCTTCCCAACCTACGAGCAGTACTTC
many TRBJ1-4 TRBV28 - CASVASQDGEKLFF TGTGCCAGCGTCGCAAGTCAGGATGGGGAAAAACTGTTTTTT
- TRBJ2-3 TRBV7-9 - CASSLVSGSTDTQYF TGTGCCAGCAGCTTAGTCAGCGGCAGCACAGATACGCAGTATTTT
many TRBJ1-1 TRBV13 - CASSSRSWGTEAFF TGTGCCAGCAGCTCCCGTTCGTGGGGGACTGAAGCTTTCTTT
- TRBJ2-3 TRBV28 - CASKRFPASDTQYF TGTGCCAGTAAACGGTTCCCAGCATCAGATACGCAGTATTTT
- TRBJ2-1 TRBV28 - CASRDNEQFF TGTGCCAGCAGGGACAATGAGCAGTTCTTC
many TRBJ1-1 TRBV29-1 - CSVGRGNTEAFF TGCAGCGTGGGGAGAGGGAACACTGAAGCTTTCTTT
many TRBJ2-3 TRBV20-1 - CSASWSTDTQYF TGCAGTGCTAGCTGGAGCACAGATACGCAGTATTTT